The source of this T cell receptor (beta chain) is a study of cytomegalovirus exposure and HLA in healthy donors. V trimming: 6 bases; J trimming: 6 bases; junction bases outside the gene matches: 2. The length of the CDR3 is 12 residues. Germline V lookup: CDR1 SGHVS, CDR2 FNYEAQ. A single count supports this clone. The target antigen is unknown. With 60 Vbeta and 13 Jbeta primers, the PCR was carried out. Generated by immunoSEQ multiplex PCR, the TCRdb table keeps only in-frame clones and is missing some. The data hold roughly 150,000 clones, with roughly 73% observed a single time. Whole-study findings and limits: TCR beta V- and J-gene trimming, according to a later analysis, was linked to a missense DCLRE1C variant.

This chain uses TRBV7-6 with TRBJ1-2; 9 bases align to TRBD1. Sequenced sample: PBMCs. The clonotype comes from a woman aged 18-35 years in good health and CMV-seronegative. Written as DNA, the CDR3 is TGTGCCAGCAGTAGACAGGGGGATGGCTACACCTTC. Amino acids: CASSRQGDGYTF.